This TCR beta chain appears in the sequencing data of a study of HIV-infected patients and healthy controls. Study outcomes and limitations: Healthy controls shared more CDR3 sequences between individuals than HIV-infected patients did.

All unsorted peripheral T cells were captured because whole blood was used without fractionation. cDNA was made from approximately 500 ng RNA using alpha and beta constant primers. Each of the alpha and beta chains got its own library through chain-specific third strand synthesis with indices. Two random hexamers, added before amplification and joined, formed each molecule's 12-nucleotide barcode. A roughly 22-cycle PCR with P5s and P7 primers followed a short adapter-adding first PCR. TCRdb used MiXCR to reprocess the 5' RACE reads, holding one entry per CDR3 protein. Among about 6,000 distinct CDR3 sequences listed, 10% were seen once. This clonotype is deemed medium-sized. No antigen is known for it. Sequenced material: blood, taken before antiretroviral therapy. The origin of this receptor is an adult with HIV infection.

The CDR3 DNA reads as TGTGCCAGCAGCTCCCGGGGAGACACTGAAGCTTTCTTT. Translation gives CASSSRGDTEAFF. This sequence joins TRBV11-3 and TRBJ1-1, with unresolved D. Germline CDR1 and CDR2: SGHNT and YENEEA. Trimming removed 4 bases from V and 3 bases from J, with 9 bases in between. The CDR3 runs to 13 residues.